A single sample gave rise to the 2 T cell receptor beta chains below, sequenced in a study of glioma-infiltrating T cells. TCR alpha and beta CDR3 regions were amplified from RNA using iRepertoire nested multiplex PCR. TCRdb recomputed calls from the multiplex PCR reads with MiXCR, one row per CDR3 protein. The profile shows roughly 100,000 distinct CDR3 sequences, around 28% of them singletons. The sequencing input was glioma tissue, nonneoplastic brain tissue, or PBMCs (not recorded which). The receptors come from a human donor with low-grade glioma or glioblastoma, undergoing nonglioma brain surgery, or in good health (not recorded which).

This clonotype was observed at least ten times. One end of the junction varies from germline; a read error may be responsible. This sequence joins TRBV7-2 and TRBJ2-5; D not resolved. The V gene's germline CDR1 is SGHTA and CDR2 FQGNSA. This CDR3 region has 14 residues. CDR3: CASSLAGNQETQYF. As DNA, the CDR3 is TGTGCCAGCAGTTTAGCCGGAAACCAAGAGACCCAGTACTTC.

This clonotype was observed at least ten times. This chain connects TRBV11-2 to TRBJ1-1; TRBD1 might be the D (5 bases). This CDR3 is built from 14 residues. Germline V lookup: CDR1 SGHAT, CDR2 FQNNGV. V lost 0 bases and J lost 5, with 10 bases in between. The CDR3 nucleotides read TGTGCCAGCAGCTTAGATTCAGGGTGGACTGAAGCTTTCTTT. It specifies CASSLDSGWTEAFF. The full variable domain, completed using reference TRBV11-2 and TRBJ1-1, is EAGVAQSPRYKIIEKRQSVAFWCNPISGHATLYWYQQILGQGPKLLIQFQNNGVVDDSQLPKDRFSAERLKGVDSTLKIQPAKLEDSAVYLCASSLDSGWTEAFFGQGTRLTVV.